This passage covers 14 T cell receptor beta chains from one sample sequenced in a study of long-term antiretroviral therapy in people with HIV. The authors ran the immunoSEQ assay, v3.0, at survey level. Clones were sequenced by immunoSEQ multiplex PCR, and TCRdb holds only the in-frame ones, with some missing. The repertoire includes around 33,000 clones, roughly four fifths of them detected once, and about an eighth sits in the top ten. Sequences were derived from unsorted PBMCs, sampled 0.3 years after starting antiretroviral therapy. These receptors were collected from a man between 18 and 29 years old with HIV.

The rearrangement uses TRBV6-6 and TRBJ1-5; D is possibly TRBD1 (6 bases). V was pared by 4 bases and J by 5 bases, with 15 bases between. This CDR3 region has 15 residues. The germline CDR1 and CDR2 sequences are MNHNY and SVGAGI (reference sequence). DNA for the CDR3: TGTGCCAGCAGTTCCGACGGGGGGCCCCATCAGCCCCAGCATTTT. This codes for CASSSDGGPHQPQHF.

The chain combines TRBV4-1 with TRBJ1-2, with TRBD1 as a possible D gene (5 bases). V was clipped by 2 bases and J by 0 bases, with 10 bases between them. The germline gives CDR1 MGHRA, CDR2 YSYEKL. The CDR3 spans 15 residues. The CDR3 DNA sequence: TGCGCCAGCAGCCAAAGAAACAGGTCTAACTATGGCTACACCTTC. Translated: CASSQRNRSNYGYTF.

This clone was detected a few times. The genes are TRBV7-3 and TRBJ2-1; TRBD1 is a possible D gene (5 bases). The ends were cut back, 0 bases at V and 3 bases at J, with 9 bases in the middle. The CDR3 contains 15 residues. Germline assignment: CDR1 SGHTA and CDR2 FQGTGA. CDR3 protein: CASSLTLDSYNEQFF. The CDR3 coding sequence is TGTGCCAGCAGCTTAACTCTAGACAGCTACAATGAGCAGTTCTTC.

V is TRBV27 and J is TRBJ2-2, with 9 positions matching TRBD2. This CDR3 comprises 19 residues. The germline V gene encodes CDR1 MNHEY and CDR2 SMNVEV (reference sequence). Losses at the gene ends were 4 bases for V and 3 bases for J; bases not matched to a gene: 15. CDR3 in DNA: TGTGCCAGCAGTTACCCCCCGGCGGGGGGGGCGCTGGACACCGGGGAGCTGTTTTTT. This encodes CASSYPPAGGALDTGELFF.

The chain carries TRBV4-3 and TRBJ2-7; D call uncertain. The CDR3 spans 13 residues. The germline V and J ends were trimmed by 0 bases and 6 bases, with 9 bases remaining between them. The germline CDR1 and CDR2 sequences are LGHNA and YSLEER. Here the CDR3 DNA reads TGCGCCAGCAGCCAAGATTCCGCCTCCGAGCAGTACTTC. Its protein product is CASSQDSASEQYF.

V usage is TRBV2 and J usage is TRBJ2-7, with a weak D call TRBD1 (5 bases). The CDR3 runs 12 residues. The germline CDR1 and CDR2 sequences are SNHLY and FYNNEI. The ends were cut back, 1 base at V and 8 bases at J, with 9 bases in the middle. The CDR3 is CASSEGRGKQYF. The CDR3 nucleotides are TGTGCCAGCAGTGAAGGTAGGGGCAAGCAGTACTTC.

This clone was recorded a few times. CDR3 nucleotide sequence: TGTGCCAGCAGCTTAACGCTAGCCGATGGCTACACCTTC. Translated, it gives CASSLTLADGYTF. This chain joins TRBV7-2 and TRBJ1-2; D is unclear. Germline assignment: CDR1 SGHTA and CDR2 FQGNSA. V was trimmed by 2 bases and J by 6 bases, leaving 10 bases between them. This CDR3 has 13 residues.

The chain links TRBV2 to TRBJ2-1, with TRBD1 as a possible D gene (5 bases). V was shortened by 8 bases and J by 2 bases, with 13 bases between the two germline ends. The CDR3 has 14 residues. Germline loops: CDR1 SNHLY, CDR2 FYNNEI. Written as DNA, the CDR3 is TGTGCCAGCCGGAGACAAGGGGCCTACAATGAGCAGTTCTTC. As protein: CASRRQGAYNEQFF.

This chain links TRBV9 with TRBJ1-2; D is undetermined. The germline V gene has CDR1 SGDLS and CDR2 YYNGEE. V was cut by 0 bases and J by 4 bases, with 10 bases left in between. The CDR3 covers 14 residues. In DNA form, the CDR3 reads TGTGCCAGCAGCGTAGCTCTCAGGCCCTATGGCTACACCTTC. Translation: CASSVALRPYGYTF.

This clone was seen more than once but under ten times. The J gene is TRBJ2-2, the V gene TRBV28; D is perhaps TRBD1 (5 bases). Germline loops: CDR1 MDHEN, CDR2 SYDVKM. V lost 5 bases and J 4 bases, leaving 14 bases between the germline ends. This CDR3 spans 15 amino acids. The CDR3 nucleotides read TGTGCCAGCAGTCATTACAGGCAGGGCACCGGGGAGCTGTTTTTT. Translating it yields CASSHYRQGTGELFF.

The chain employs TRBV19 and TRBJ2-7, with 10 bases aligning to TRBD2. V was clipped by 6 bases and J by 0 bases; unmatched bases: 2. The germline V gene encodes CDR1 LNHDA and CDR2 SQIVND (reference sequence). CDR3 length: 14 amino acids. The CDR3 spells CASRLAGHSYEQYF. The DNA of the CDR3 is TGTGCCAGTAGACTAGCGGGGCACTCCTACGAGCAGTACTTC.

CDR3 residues: CASSSARLGRDIQYF. The CDR3 nucleotides are TGTGCCAGCAGCTCCGCCCGTTTGGGTCGAGACATTCAGTACTTC. The chain employs TRBV7-9 and TRBJ2-4; D is uncertain. The V and J ends lost 4 bases and 8 bases respectively, with 18 bases between them. CDR3 length: 15 residues. Germline V lookup: CDR1 SEHNR, CDR2 FQNEAQ (reference sequence).

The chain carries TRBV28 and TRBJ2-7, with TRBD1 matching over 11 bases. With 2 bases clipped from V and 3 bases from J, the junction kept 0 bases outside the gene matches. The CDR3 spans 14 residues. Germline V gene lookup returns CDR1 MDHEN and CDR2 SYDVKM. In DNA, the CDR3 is TGTGCCAGCAGTTTAGGGACAGGGGGCTACGAGCAGTACTTC. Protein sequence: CASSLGTGGYEQYF.

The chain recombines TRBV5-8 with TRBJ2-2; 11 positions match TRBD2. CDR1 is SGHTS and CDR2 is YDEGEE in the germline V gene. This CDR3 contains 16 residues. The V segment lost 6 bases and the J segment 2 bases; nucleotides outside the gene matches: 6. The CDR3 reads CASTPGLADNTGELFF. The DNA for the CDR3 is TGTGCCAGCACACCGGGACTAGCGGATAACACCGGGGAGCTGTTTTTT.